One sample yielded the 9 T cell receptor beta chains listed below, sequenced in a study of read filtering for tumor transcriptome and immune sequencing. This library used roughly 400 ng RNA and molecular barcoded adaptors spanning alpha/delta and beta/gamma chains. MiXCR, run by TCRdb on the reads, gives a single entry per CDR3 protein. The data show approximately 150,000 distinct CDR3 sequences, with approximately 13% seen just once and just under 8.5% held by the top ten. The sequenced sample was a population of CD138-negative cells sorted from bone marrow. The source of these receptors is a donor at least 40 years old with multiple myeloma.

To note about this clonotype: One base away lies a much larger clone, so this may be a sequencing read error. V is TRBV7-3 and J is TRBJ2-1, with 7 nucleotides matching TRBD2. Germline V gene data show CDR1 as SGHTA and CDR2 as FQGTGA. The CDR3 has 18 amino acids. The CDR3 spells CAGSLMKVAGSSYNEQFF. CDR3 DNA sequence: TGTGCCGGCAGCTTAATGAAGGTAGCGGGTAGCTCCTACAATGAGCAGTTCTTC.

CDR3: CASGLVLGSPLMNEQFF. The CDR3 nucleotides are TGTGCTAGTGGTTTGGTACTGGGCTCCCCCTTAATGAATGAGCAGTTCTTC. The rearrangement joins TRBV12-5 to TRBJ2-1; D unresolved. The V end lost 0 bases, the J end lost 7 bases, and 19 bases lay between the germline ends. The CDR3 is 17 residues long. Per the germline V gene, CDR1 is LGHNT and CDR2 is FRNRAP.

As regards this clonotype: In this CDR3 the conserved last residue, phenylalanine or tryptophan, is missing, so a read error is likely. No DNA is shown, since the ends of the CDR3 on it are uncertain; the CDR3 is the one TCRdb lists. The gene calls are TRBV11-2 and TRBJ1-1; the DNA was not compared with TRBD1, the D call given in the table. The V gene's germline CDR1 is SGHAT and CDR2 FQNNGV. The CDR3 comprises 13 residues, both ends counted. The CDR3 region is CASSLGPVGRRRL.

In this sample, this clonotype turned up many times. The chain uses TRBV6-6 and TRBJ2-7; 13 nucleotides align to TRBD2. Germline CDR1 and CDR2: MNHNY and SVGAGI (reference sequence). Trimming at V came to 1 base and at J to 1 base, leaving 13 bases not matched to a gene. The CDR3 loop spans 20 amino acids. For the CDR3, the DNA is TGTGCCAGCAGTTACTTGGGACTAGCGGGGCGCATTCCCTATTCCTACGAGCAGTACTTC. Protein: CASSYLGLAGRIPYSYEQYF.

This clonotype was recorded many times. This chain uses TRBV7-3 with TRBJ2-1, with 7 bases lining up with TRBD2. Germline trimming cut 4 bases from V and 5 bases from J; bases unmatched to any gene: 8. The CDR3 consists of 15 residues. The germline V gene encodes CDR1 SGHTA and CDR2 FQGTGA. The DNA for the CDR3 is TGTGCCAGCAGCTCACAGCCGGGACTAAACAATGAGCAGTTCTTC. Translation: CASSSQPGLNNEQFF.

This clonotype was detected ten times or more. The chain couples TRBV6-6 to TRBJ1-1; D gene unclear. Germline V gives CDR1 MNHNY, CDR2 SVGAGI (reference sequence). Deletions cut 7 bases from V and 1 base from J, with 16 bases between. CDR3 size: 15 residues. The CDR3 here is CASNPGRGGNTEAFF. CDR3 sequence (DNA): TGTGCCAGCAACCCCGGACGGGGTGGGAACACTGAAGCTTTCTTT.

The table lists this clonotype with many counts. One junction end does not reproduce the germline sequence, and a read error may be involved. The CDR3 region has the DNA TGTGCCAGCAGCCAGGGGACAGCCCAACTGTTT. Encoded protein: CASSQGTAQLF. J is TRBJ1-4 and V is TRBV3-1; 7 bases align to TRBD1. CDR3 length equals 11 residues. Looked up from germline, CDR1 is LGHDT and CDR2 is YNNKEL (reference sequence). The full variable domain, rest sourced from reference TRBV3-1 and TRBJ1-4, is DTAVSQTPKYLVTQMGNDKSIKCEQNLGHDTMYWYKQDSKKFLKIMFSYNNKELIINETVPNRFSPKSPDKAHLNLHINSLELGDSAVYFCASSQGTAQLFGSGTQLSVL.

The table lists this clonotype with a few counts. V is TRBV6-5 and J is TRBJ1-4; D ambiguous. Per germline, CDR1 MNHEY and CDR2 SVGAGI. This CDR3 spans 14 amino acids. V was clipped by 2 bases and J by 6 bases, with 10 bases between them. The CDR3 sequence: CASSYRATDEKLFF. CDR3 bases: TGTGCCAGCAGTTACAGGGCGACGGATGAAAAACTGTTTTTT.

This clonotype was counted ten times or more. CDR3 sequence: CASSQVRGGGNEQFF. The DNA of the CDR3 is TGCGCCAGCAGCCAAGTTCGGGGCGGGGGCAATGAGCAGTTCTTC. The V call is TRBV4-1, the J call TRBJ2-1; 7 nucleotides line up with TRBD2. The J segment lost 6 bases and the V segment lost 1 base, leaving 6 bases of the junction unmatched. Germline V gives CDR1 MGHRA, CDR2 YSYEKL. The CDR3 is 15 residues long.